This T cell receptor beta chain was observed in a study of human T cells and chemical hapten exposure (dated by TCRdb to the early 2020s). In terms of the full investigation: For sensitization, 2% DPC in acetone was applied to a 2 cm by 2 cm area of upper inner arm skin. Patients additionally received weekly therapeutic DPC doses to the scalp throughout the approximately 25-week study period. Peripheral blood TCR repertoire changes were tracked in vivo in alopecia patients during primary and secondary sensitization to the hapten diphenylcyclopropenone (DPC). Patient blood was sampled pre-sensitization (week 0) and at 2, 6 and about 24 weeks after DPC sensitization. The mostly female patient cohort included alopecia areata with under or over 50% scalp involvement, alopecia totalis and alopecia universalis. Libraries were pooled for sequencing, and variation in per-sample TCR yields was attributed mainly to small differences in library volumes within the pool. Blood for TCR sequencing was provided by twenty-nine alopecia patients at one to four time points (pre-sensitization, 2, 6 and 24 weeks). Patch testing on the upper back used Finn chambers containing 0.01% DPC, with scoring done after 6 days according to International Contact Dermatitis Research Group standards. Overall study results and their limits: No change with DPC sensitization was found in the number of TCRs above 1 in 1000 frequency, and no evidence of global repertoire structure alterations was found. Compared with pre-sensitization or healthy control sets, expanded TCRs formed significantly more large CDR3 similarity clusters, which is consistent with antigen-driven responses. All patients had alopecia, a presumed autoimmune disease, so their immune response might differ from that of healthy individuals. After repeated subsampling, the strength of the expansion versus patch-test correlation and the threshold at which it became significant changed. The number of PT1 expanded TCRs positively correlated with patch test score, significant at thresholds 8, 16 and 32 but not 4.

Sample time point, as interpreted from the label and publication: pre-sensitization, week 0. This specimen's treatment or condition label, interpreted: therapeutic diphenylcyclopropenone sensitization with weekly scalp DPC. Blood at each patch-test visit was drawn before the patch test was applied. Eligible patients were aged 18 to 70, diagnosed with alopecia, deemed suitable for DPC therapy, and excluded if pregnant. Unfractionated whole blood was collected in Tempus Blood RNA tubes, and total RNA was extracted from that blood. The method behind the library was RACE. The run used a NextSeq 500. During library preparation, unique molecular identifiers were attached to individual cDNA molecules so that TCRs could be counted in a quantitative, reproducible way. For every blood RNA sample, sequencing covered both the TCR alpha and TCR beta chains. Processing in the source paper ran as follows. A median of about 89,000 TCRs per sample was observed, with a range of about 20,000 to 700,000. V, J and CDR3 annotation of the TCR reads was carried out using the Decombinator software suite. For the PS versus PT1 abundance plots, all samples were subsampled to the same number of TCRs (28,000). TCRs were defined as expanded if absent before sensitization and observed at least eight times at the 2-week time point. TCRdb's own reprocessing of the public reads used fastp at Q25 and MiXCR and kept productive beta chains. All rows with the same CDR3 protein become a single entry with the most common DNA and genes. The V and J calls and clone size are TCRdb's, not the authors'. The sample contains some 250,000 distinct CDR3 sequences, about 7.7% of them found a single time. The top ten constitute more than 0.95% of the sample.

Counted from cysteine to phenylalanine, this CDR3 has 12 amino acids. Of the read, only the CDR3 DNA is kept; its 36 bases are in frame from base 1. From the germline V gene (reference sequence), CDR1 is DFQATT and CDR2 is SNEGSKA. V is reduced by 1 base and J by 9 bases, leaving a spacing of 7 bases between them. This clonotype was counted at least ten times. This clone's antigen is unknown. No clone much larger than this one lies a single base away; base qualities are absent. Sequencing used whole blood, obtained in connection with sensitization to the hapten diphenylcyclopropenone (DPC). The receptor comes from a man younger than 35 with alopecia areata. Some clones in this sample may be carry-over from other donors' samples. The V and J segments used are TRBV20-1 and TRBJ1-6; TRBD1 is a possible D gene, resting on 5 matching bases. The bases are TGCAGTGCTAGAGTCAGGGCTTCACCCCTCCACTTT. Translated, this is CSARVRASPLHF.